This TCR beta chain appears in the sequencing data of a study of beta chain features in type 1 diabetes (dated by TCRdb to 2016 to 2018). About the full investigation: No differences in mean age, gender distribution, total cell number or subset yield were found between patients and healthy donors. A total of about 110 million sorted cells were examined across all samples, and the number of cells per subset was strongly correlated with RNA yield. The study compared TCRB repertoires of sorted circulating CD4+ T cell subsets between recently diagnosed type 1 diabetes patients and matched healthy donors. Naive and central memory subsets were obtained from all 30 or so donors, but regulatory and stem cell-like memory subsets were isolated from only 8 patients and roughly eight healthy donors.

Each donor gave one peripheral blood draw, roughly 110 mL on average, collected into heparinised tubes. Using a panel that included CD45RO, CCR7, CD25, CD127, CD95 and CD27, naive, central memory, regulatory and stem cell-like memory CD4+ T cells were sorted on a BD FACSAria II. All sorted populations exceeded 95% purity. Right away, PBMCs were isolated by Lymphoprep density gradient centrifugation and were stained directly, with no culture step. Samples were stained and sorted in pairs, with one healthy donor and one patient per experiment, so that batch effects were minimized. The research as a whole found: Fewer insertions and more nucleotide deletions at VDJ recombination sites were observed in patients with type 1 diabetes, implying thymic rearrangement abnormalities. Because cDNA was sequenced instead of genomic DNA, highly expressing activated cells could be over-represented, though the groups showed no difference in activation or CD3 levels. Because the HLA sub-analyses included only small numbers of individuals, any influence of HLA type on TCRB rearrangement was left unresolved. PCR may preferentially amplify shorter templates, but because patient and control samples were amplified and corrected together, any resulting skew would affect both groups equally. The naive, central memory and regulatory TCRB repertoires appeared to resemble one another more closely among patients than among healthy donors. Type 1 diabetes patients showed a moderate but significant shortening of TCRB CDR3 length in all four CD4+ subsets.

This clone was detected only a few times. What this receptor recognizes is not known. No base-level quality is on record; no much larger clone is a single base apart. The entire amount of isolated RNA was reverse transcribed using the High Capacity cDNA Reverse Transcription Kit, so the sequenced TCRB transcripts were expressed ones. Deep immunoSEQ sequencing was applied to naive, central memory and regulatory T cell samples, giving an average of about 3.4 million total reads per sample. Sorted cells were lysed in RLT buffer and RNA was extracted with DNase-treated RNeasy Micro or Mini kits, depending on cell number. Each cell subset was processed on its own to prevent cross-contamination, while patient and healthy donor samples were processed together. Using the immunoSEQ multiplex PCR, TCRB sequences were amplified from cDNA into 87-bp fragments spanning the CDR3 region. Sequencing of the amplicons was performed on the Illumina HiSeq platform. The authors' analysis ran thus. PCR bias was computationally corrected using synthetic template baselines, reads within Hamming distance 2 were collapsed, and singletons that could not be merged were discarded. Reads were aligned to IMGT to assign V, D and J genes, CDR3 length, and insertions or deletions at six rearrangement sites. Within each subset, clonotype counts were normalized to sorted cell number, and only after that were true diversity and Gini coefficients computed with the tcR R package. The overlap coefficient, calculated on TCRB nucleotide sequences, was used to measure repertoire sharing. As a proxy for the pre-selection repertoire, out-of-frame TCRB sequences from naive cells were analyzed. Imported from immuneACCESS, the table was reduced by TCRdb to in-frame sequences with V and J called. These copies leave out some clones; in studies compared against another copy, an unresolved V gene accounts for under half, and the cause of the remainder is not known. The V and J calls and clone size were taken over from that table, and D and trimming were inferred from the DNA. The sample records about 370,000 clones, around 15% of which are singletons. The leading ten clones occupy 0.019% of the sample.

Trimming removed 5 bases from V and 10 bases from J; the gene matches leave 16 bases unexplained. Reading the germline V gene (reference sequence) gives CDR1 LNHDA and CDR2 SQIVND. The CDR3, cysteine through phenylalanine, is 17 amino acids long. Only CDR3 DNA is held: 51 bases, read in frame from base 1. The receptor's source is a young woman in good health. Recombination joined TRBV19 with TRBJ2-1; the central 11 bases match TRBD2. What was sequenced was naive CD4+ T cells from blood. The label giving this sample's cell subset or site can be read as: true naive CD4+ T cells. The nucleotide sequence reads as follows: TGTGCCAGTAGTCCCACGCGACTAGCGGGGCGTGGGTGGGAGCAGTTCTTC. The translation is CASSPTRLAGRGWEQFF.